This TCR beta chain came from a study of blood T cell repertoires in COVID-19. Across the whole study: Sites in the United States, Italy and Spain provided acute and convalescent COVID-19 samples. PBMCs, B-cell-depleted T cells, or T cells were the source of the cDNA or gDNA that made up the material.

Cohorts were determined from participant-reported clinical history. The assay was immunoSEQ multiplex PCR, and TCRdb's table has in-frame clones only and misses some. The profile shows 380,000 or so clones, roughly 88% of them singletons. The CDR3 loop spans 17 amino acids. V was pared by 4 bases and J by 1 base, with 9 bases of the junction left unmatched. Germline loops: CDR1 MGHRA, CDR2 YSYEKL. The TCR sequence derives from a woman aged 40-49 years with acute COVID-19. The chain employs TRBV4-1 and TRBJ1-2; 10 nucleotides agree with TRBD1. Material: PBMCs or T cells enriched from blood (not recorded which). CDR3 nucleotide sequence: TGCGCCAGCAGCCCCAAATGGGACAGGGGATTTAACTATGGCTACACCTTC. Its protein product is CASSPKWDRGFNYGYTF.